One TCR beta chain is described in this entry. The germline V gene encodes CDR1 ENHRY and CDR2 SYGVKD. The CDR3 sequence is 18 residues long. V was pared by 3 bases and J by 6 bases, with 14 bases of the junction left unmatched. This sample is part of a study of shared T cell receptors in the human thymus. Data came from immunoSEQ multiplex PCR; TCRdb stores just in-frame clones and leaves some out. The sample yields approximately 730,000 clones, 80% to 90% seen once. These data were also reused for a study on human thymus T cells.

The chain recombines TRBV10-3 with TRBJ2-3; 11 nucleotides line up with TRBD2. The specimen was thymocytes. The receptor's source is a girl less than two years old with a congenital heart defect. The CDR3 sequence is CAISDLTTSGIEVDTQYF. The CDR3 DNA follows: TGTGCCATCAGTGACCTTACGACTAGCGGGATAGAGGTTGATACGCAGTATTTT.